This entry lists 3 T cell receptor beta chains sequenced from one sample in a study of T cells after yellow fever vaccination. TCRdb re-derived calls from the 5' RACE reads in MiXCR, one entry per CDR3 protein. The sample carries about 45,000 distinct CDR3 sequences, roughly 7% recorded once. The sequencing here drew on CD8+ T cells not binding an NS4B(214-222) dextramer, sorted from PBMCs, taken 45 days after the yellow fever booster vaccination. The receptor source for this set is a man between 25 and 39 years old who received the YFV17D yellow fever vaccine.

This clonotype has at least ten counts. The chain carries TRBV7-2 and TRBJ2-3; no reliable D call. CDR1 is SGHTA, CDR2 FQGNSA, per germline. The CDR3 is 10 amino acids. Trimming left V 7 bases short and J 4 bases short, with 3 bases between. The CDR3 DNA sequence: TGTGCCAGCACCGCAGATACGCAGTATTTT. Translating it yields CASTADTQYF.

A few counts support this clonotype. V is TRBV5-1 and J is TRBJ2-5; the match to TRBD2 covers 9 bases. The CDR3 contains 15 residues. In germline, CDR1 is SGHRS, CDR2 YFSETQ. V shed 7 bases and J 1 base; nucleotides not matched to a gene: 8. CDR3 protein: CASARAGGLQETQYF. CDR3 nucleotides: TGCGCCAGCGCCCGAGCGGGAGGCCTCCAAGAGACCCAGTACTTC.

This clonotype has at least ten counts. The V call is TRBV3-1, the J call TRBJ1-2, with a possible D match to TRBD1 (5 bases). The germline V gene has CDR1 LGHDT and CDR2 YNNKEL (reference sequence). The V and J ends lost 0 bases and 4 bases respectively, with 9 bases between them. The CDR3 loop spans 14 amino acids. CDR3 coding DNA: TGTGCCAGCAGCCAAGAGGGGCACCTCTATGGCTACACCTTC. It is translated as CASSQEGHLYGYTF.